This TCR beta chain is from a study of shared T cell receptors in the human thymus. The table came from immunoSEQ multiplex PCR; TCRdb's copy has only in-frame clones and leaves some out. There are some 660,000 clones in the sample; roughly 86% occur only once, and about 0.0094% lies in the top ten. V was pared by 7 bases and J by 4 bases, with 5 bases of the junction left unmatched. The germline V gene encodes CDR1 SQVTM and CDR2 ANQGSEA. The CDR3 consists of 12 residues. The table lists this clone with a few counts. These data also formed part of another study, on human thymus T cells. This second study says: Donors consisted of healthy Finnish infants (having corrective surgery for congenital heart defects). Corrective cardiac surgery supplied the resected thymus tissue. Blood and thymic repertoires both appeared biased in V and J gene usage. Thymic TCR repertoires of unrelated people reportedly overlapped highly.

Material: thymocytes. The TCR originated in a boy younger than two with a congenital heart defect. The chain is built from TRBV29-1 and TRBJ2-3, with 7 nucleotides matching TRBD2. This chain's CDR3 is CSAGLGADTQYF. CDR3 DNA: TGCAGCGCTGGACTAGGCGCAGATACGCAGTATTTT.